Listed here are 25 T cell receptor beta chains from one sample, sequenced in a study of T cells after yellow fever vaccination. MiXCR, applied by TCRdb to the 5' RACE reads, yields one record per CDR3 protein. Among around 320,000 distinct CDR3 sequences, over 8.5% were seen once, and the ten largest hold about 3%. The sequenced sample was CD4+ T cells sorted from PBMCs, obtained 45 days after the yellow fever booster vaccination. The receptors come from a man aged 18 to 30 who received the YFV17D yellow fever vaccine.

V is TRBV7-2 and J is TRBJ2-5, with D perhaps TRBD1 (5 bases). Germline V gene data show CDR1 as SGHTA and CDR2 as FQGNSA. This CDR3 has 14 amino acids. V lost 3 bases to trimming and J lost 5 bases, with 13 bases between them. The CDR3 DNA follows: TGTGCCAGCAGCTTTTGGGGCCTGTTTGAGACCCAGTACTTC. Residues: CASSFWGLFETQYF.

This clonotype has a handful of counts. The genes are TRBV6-2 or TRBV6-3 and TRBJ1-5; D is unclear. V was pared by 5 bases and J by 5 bases, with 13 bases between. There are 14 residues in the CDR3. The germline V gene encodes CDR1 MNHEY and CDR2 SVGEGT. CDR3 residues: CASSPREEDQPQHF. The CDR3 DNA reads as TGTGCCAGCAGTCCACGCGAGGAGGATCAGCCCCAGCATTTT.

This clonotype was seen a few times. The V gene is TRBV5-4, the J gene TRBJ1-1, with TRBD1 matching 7 bases. The CDR3 is made up of 13 amino acids. The trim removed 4 bases at V and 6 bases at J, leaving 6 bases unmatched. Germline-derived CDR1 and CDR2 are SGHNT and YYREEE (reference sequence). CDR3 bases: TGTGCCAGCAGCATCCACAGGGGAGCTGAAGCTTTCTTT. Amino acid sequence: CASSIHRGAEAFF. Together with reference TRBV5-4 and TRBJ1-1, the CDR3 gives the full variable domain: ETGVTQSPTHLIKTRGQQVTLRCSSQSGHNTVSWYQQALGQGPQFIFQYYREEENGRGNFPPRFSGLQFPNYSSELNVNALELDDSALYLCASSIHRGAEAFFGQGTRLTVV.

V is TRBV5-1 and J is TRBJ2-7; D is possibly TRBD1 (6 bases). V lost 0 bases and J 4 bases, leaving 11 bases between the germline ends. CDR1 SGHRS and CDR2 YFSETQ come from the germline V gene. This CDR3 comprises 14 residues. Here the CDR3 reads CASSLEPTGYEQYF. The CDR3 nucleotides are TGCGCCAGCAGCTTGGAACCTACAGGGTACGAGCAGTACTTC.

This clonotype turned up a few times. The genes are TRBV27 and TRBJ1-2, with D possibly TRBD1 on 6 matching bases. Trimming took off 5 bases at V and 7 bases at J, with 14 bases between the two ends. The V gene's germline CDR1 is MNHEY and CDR2 SMNVEV (reference sequence). There are 13 residues in the CDR3. This CDR3 reads CASSLNRAGGYTF. The CDR3 coding sequence is TGTGCCAGCAGTCTCAACAGGGCGGGTGGCTACACCTTC.

In this sample, this clonotype turned up many times. The chain combines TRBV5-1 with TRBJ2-7; unclear D gene. The V and J ends lost 4 bases and 7 bases respectively, with 27 bases between them. The germline gives CDR1 SGHRS, CDR2 YFSETQ. The CDR3 has 17 residues. The CDR3 sequence is CASSARAVRKPKSEQYF. CDR3 DNA: TGCGCCAGCAGCGCTCGGGCCGTACGGAAACCTAAGAGTGAGCAGTACTTC.

CDR3 nucleotides: TGTGCCAGCAGCGCCGGGGACAGGGTAAACACAGATACGCAGTATTTT. It encodes CASSAGDRVNTDTQYF. This sequence joins TRBV7-2 and TRBJ2-3; TRBD1 matches at 9 bases. The V and J ends lost 5 bases and 2 bases, in that order; junction bases with no gene match: 8. Looked up from germline, CDR1 is SGHTA and CDR2 is FQGNSA. The CDR3 contains 16 residues.

This clonotype appeared a few times. V and J are TRBV7-3 and TRBJ2-1; D is ambiguous. Germline V gene sequence: CDR1 SGHTA, CDR2 FQGTGA. Trimming stripped 1 base from V and 4 bases from J, with 8 bases between. The CDR3 is 14 amino acids. The CDR3, as DNA: TGTGCCAGCAGCTTAATGGGTCAGTACAATGAGCAGTTCTTC. Protein: CASSLMGQYNEQFF.

This clonotype was counted a few times. The chain recombines TRBV7-2 with TRBJ2-5; 7 positions agree with TRBD2. V gave up 5 bases and J gave up 5 bases; unmatched junction bases: 8. The germline CDR1 and CDR2 sequences are SGHTA and FQGNSA. CDR3 length: 14 residues. Here the CDR3 DNA reads TGTGCCAGCAGCCAGACTAGCATAAGGGAGACCCAGTACTTC. Encoded protein: CASSQTSIRETQYF.

This clonotype was seen a handful of times. The gene calls are TRBV6-2 or TRBV6-3 and TRBJ1-3, with D hard to call. The CDR3 consists of 13 residues. Germline V gene data show CDR1 as MNHEY and CDR2 as SVGEGT. V was pared by 8 bases and J by 4 bases, with 12 bases between. The CDR3 DNA reads as TGTGCCAGCCGCCGGAACCTAGGAAACACCATATATTTT. Translated, it gives CASRRNLGNTIYF.

The table lists this clonotype with a few counts. This chain links TRBV7-3 with TRBJ2-1, with D tentatively TRBD1 (5 bases). V was shortened by 1 base and J by 4 bases, with 11 bases between the two germline ends. The CDR3 is 15 residues long. CDR1 is SGHTA, CDR2 FQGTGA, per germline. The CDR3 sequence: CASSLRGRAYNEQFF. Written as DNA, the CDR3 is TGTGCCAGCAGCTTAAGGGGCAGGGCATACAATGAGCAGTTCTTC.

This clonotype was picked up many times. The rearrangement links TRBV18 to TRBJ2-4; the D is unclear. Germline V gene data show CDR1 as KGHSH and CDR2 as LQKENI. Trimming removed 4 bases from V and 2 bases from J, with 9 bases in between. The length of the CDR3 is 14 residues. The CDR3 reads CASSQLEPKNIQYF. CDR3 nucleotides: TGTGCCAGCTCACAGCTAGAGCCCAAAAACATTCAGTACTTC.

This clonotype was seen at least ten times. The V gene is TRBV7-6, the J gene TRBJ2-7, with D possibly being TRBD1 (6 bases). The germline V and J ends were trimmed by 4 bases and 2 bases, with 15 bases remaining between them. Per the germline V gene, CDR1 is SGHVS and CDR2 is FNYEAQ. The length of the CDR3 is 15 residues. In DNA form, the CDR3 reads TGTGCCAGCAGCTCCGGGACACGGTTGCCCTACGAGCAGTACTTC. Its translation: CASSSGTRLPYEQYF.

This clonotype was seen ten or more times. The V and J genes are TRBV4-1 and TRBJ1-1; D unclear. The ends were cut back, 1 base at V and 0 bases at J, with 15 bases in the middle. CDR1 is MGHRA, CDR2 YSYEKL, per germline. The CDR3 is 17 amino acids. CDR3: CASSQGIGGRMNTEAFF. Here the CDR3 DNA reads TGCGCCAGCAGCCAAGGGATAGGTGGCAGAATGAACACTGAAGCTTTCTTT.

This clonotype has a handful of counts. The J gene is TRBJ2-2, the V gene TRBV6-2 or TRBV6-3, with D uncertain. The ends were cut back, 11 bases at V and 0 bases at J, with 10 bases in the middle. The CDR3 is 13 amino acids. Germline values: CDR1 MNHEY, CDR2 SVGEGT. The CDR3 DNA sequence: TGTGCCTATGGGCCATCGAACACCGGGGAGCTGTTTTTT. This gives the protein CAYGPSNTGELFF.

This clonotype was seen once. V is TRBV6-1 and J is TRBJ1-2; no clear D. The germline V and J ends were trimmed by 6 bases and 7 bases, with 15 bases remaining between them. This CDR3 comprises 13 residues. CDR1 is MNHNS, CDR2 SASEGT, per germline. CDR3 DNA sequence: TGTGCCAGCAGAGTTTCGTCCGAGACTGGCTACACCTTC. Protein: CASRVSSETGYTF.

The chain links TRBV20-1 to TRBJ1-6; D gene unclear. Trimming removed 6 bases at V and 1 base at J, with 13 bases between. The CDR3 contains 15 residues. The germline CDR1 and CDR2 sequences are DFQATT and SNEGSKA (reference sequence). As DNA, the CDR3 is TGCAGTGCCCAGGAGGGTGGGTCCTATAATTCACCCCTCCACTTT. This sequence encodes CSAQEGGSYNSPLHF.

J is TRBJ2-3 and V is TRBV7-2; 10 bases align to TRBD2. Losses at the gene ends were 7 bases for V and 4 bases for J; bases not matched to a gene: 5. The CDR3 is 14 residues long. CDR1 and CDR2 from the germline V gene are SGHTA and FQGNSA. CDR3 sequence: CASKSGGASDTQYF. The DNA of the CDR3 is TGTGCCAGCAAGAGCGGGGGGGCTTCAGATACGCAGTATTTT. Drawing the rest from reference TRBV7-2 and TRBJ2-3, the complete variable domain is GAGVSQSPSNKVTEKGKDVELRCDPISGHTALYWYRQSLGQGLEFLIYFQGNSAPDKSGLPSDRFSAERTGGSVSTLTIQRTQQEDSAVYLCASKSGGASDTQYFGPGTRLTVL.

The table lists this clonotype with a few counts. The chain recombines TRBV15 with TRBJ1-2, with D perhaps TRBD1 (5 bases). Germline assignment: CDR1 LNHNV and CDR2 YYDKDF (reference sequence). V shed 8 bases and J shed 7 bases, with 17 bases lying between them. This CDR3 is 13 amino acids long. The CDR3 DNA reads TGTGCCACCGGTTTGGGGGGGGTTAGTGGCTACACCTTC. Translating gives CATGLGGVSGYTF.

A few counts support this clonotype. The chain combines TRBV7-6 with TRBJ2-1, with 15 bases aligning to TRBD2. V was pared by 5 bases and J by 2 bases, with 7 bases of the junction left unmatched. Germline loops: CDR1 SGHVS, CDR2 FNYEAQ. The CDR3 totals 18 residues. CDR3 amino acids: CASSGGRTSGGAYNEQFF. Written as DNA, the CDR3 is TGTGCCAGCAGCGGAGGGAGGACTAGCGGGGGGGCCTACAATGAGCAGTTCTTC. Full variable domain (rest looked up from reference TRBV7-6 and TRBJ2-1): GAGVSQSPRYKVTKRGQDVALRCDPISGHVSLYWYRQALGQGPEFLTYFNYEAQQDKSGLPNDRFSAERPEGSISTLTIQRTEQRDSAMYRCASSGGRTSGGAYNEQFFGPGTRLTVL.

The chain combines TRBV7-2 with TRBJ1-5, with 9 bases matching TRBD1. The CDR3 extends over 19 amino acids. V gave up 5 bases and J gave up 5 bases; unmatched junction bases: 19. Germline CDR1 SGHTA, CDR2 FQGNSA. The CDR3 sequence is CASSLRAGTGSDSYQPQHF. The CDR3 DNA is TGTGCCAGCAGCCTTAGGGCCGGGACAGGGTCGGATTCGTATCAGCCCCAGCATTTT.

The V call is TRBV5-1, the J call TRBJ2-3; TRBD1 agrees at 9 bases. Germline CDR1 SGHRS, CDR2 YFSETQ. The CDR3 length is 15 residues. The junction had 6 bases not matched to a gene; V was cut back by 4 bases and J by 3 bases. The CDR3 nucleotides read TGCGCCAGCAGCCGGGGACAGGGTGCTACAGATACGCAGTATTTT. This encodes CASSRGQGATDTQYF.

The gene calls are TRBV11-2 and TRBJ1-2; TRBD1 agrees at 7 bases. CDR1 is SGHAT, CDR2 FQNNGV, per germline. V trimming: 6 bases; J trimming: 8 bases; junction bases outside the gene matches: 15. The CDR3 sequence is 15 residues long. CDR3 DNA sequence: TGTGCCAGCAGGCCCATACAGGGGTTCCAGGAAGGCTACACCTTC. The encoded protein is CASRPIQGFQEGYTF.

This clonotype has only a few counts. V and J are TRBV5-1 and TRBJ2-3; 8 nucleotides align to TRBD2. Germline V gene sequence: CDR1 SGHRS, CDR2 YFSETQ. This CDR3 is 15 amino acids long. V shed 3 bases, J shed 4 bases, and the junction held 7 bases outside the gene matches. CDR3 coding DNA: TGCGCCAGCAGCTGGACCGGGGGGGAAGCAGATACGCAGTATTTT. Protein product: CASSWTGGEADTQYF.

This rearrangement joins TRBV5-1 to TRBJ2-5, with D perhaps matching TRBD1 (5 bases). V lost 7 bases and J 2 bases, leaving 12 bases between the germline ends. CDR3 length: 13 residues. Germline V gene sequence: CDR1 SGHRS, CDR2 YFSETQ. The CDR3 coding sequence is TGCGCCAGCGCAAACAGGCGGCAAGAGACCCAGTACTTC. Protein sequence: CASANRRQETQYF.